This T cell receptor (beta chain) was identified in a study of blood T cell repertoires in COVID-19. Study summary: Spain, Italy and the United States supplied samples that represented acute and convalescent COVID-19. From T cells, B-cell-depleted T cells, or PBMCs came the material, which was cDNA or gDNA.

Germline V gives CDR1 SGHDT, CDR2 YYEEEE. The CDR3 consists of 15 residues. Unmatched junction bases numbered 3, after V lost 1 base and J lost 0 bases. TCRdb's table, derived via immunoSEQ multiplex PCR, lists solely in-frame clones and lacks some. Of almost 350,000 clones in the sample, about 90% were seen once. The V call is TRBV5-6, the J call TRBJ2-5, with TRBD1 matching over 7 bases. This receptor was taken from a woman aged 25 to 45 who had been exposed to COVID-19. Sequenced sample: PBMCs or T cells enriched from blood (not recorded which). In DNA, the CDR3 is TGTGCCAGCAGCTTGCCGGGGACAGACCAAGAGACCCAGTACTTC. Amino acid sequence: CASSLPGTDQETQYF.